This is a list of T cell receptor beta chains from one sample in a study of cytomegalovirus exposure and HLA in healthy donors. TCRdb keeps only in-frame clones here, not all; method: immunoSEQ multiplex PCR. This sample has about 140,000 clones; about 79% occur once, and the top ten carry around 2.4%. Sequencing used PBMCs. The origin of the receptors is a male donor in good health and CMV-seronegative. Both conserved end residues are part of each CDR3. The D gene is left open where the match is weak. Clone size is stated in some rows and not others, as once, few, many or a class when expanded.

j_call	clone_size	v_call	cdr3_length	d_call	cdr3_nt	cdr3_aa
TRBJ2-7	NA	TRBV7-9	19	TRBD2	TGTGCCAGCAGCGCGGGGACTAGCGGACTCGACGCCGGCCGCTACGAGCAGTACTTC	CASSAGTSGLDAGRYEQYF
TRBJ2-7	few	TRBV28	16	TRBD2	TGTGCCAGCAGTTTCGAAACTAGCGGGAGCTCCTACGAGCAGTACTTC	CASSFETSGSSYEQYF
TRBJ2-7	NA	TRBV5-1	13	TRBD2	TGCGCCAGCCAGCTAGCGGGGGCAGGGGAGCAGTACTTC	CASQLAGAGEQYF
TRBJ2-3	once	TRBV6-5	13	NA	TGTGCCAGCAGTACACTTTACGGGGATACGCAGTATTTT	CASSTLYGDTQYF
TRBJ2-1	NA	TRBV28	11	NA	TGTGCCAGCAGTTTGCAGAATGAGCAGTTCTTC	CASSLQNEQFF
TRBJ1-5	NA	TRBV19	12	NA	TGTGCCAGTAGTATGAAACACCAGCCCCAGCATTTT	CASSMKHQPQHF
TRBJ2-1	once	TRBV10-3	14	TRBD1	TGTGCCATCAGTGAGCACAGGGGAGAGAATGAGCAGTTCTTC	CAISEHRGENEQFF
TRBJ1-2	NA	TRBV7-9	15	NA	TGTGCCAGCAGCCCGGTAACAGCTATGAGAAGTGGCTACACCTTC	CASSPVTAMRSGYTF
TRBJ2-3	NA	TRBV19	15	TRBD2	TGTGCCAGTGCGCCACTAGCGGGGGGCACAGATACGCAGTATTTT	CASAPLAGGTDTQYF
TRBJ2-3	NA	TRBV4-3	15	NA	TGCGCCAGCAGCCAAGGTGGGGGGAGCACAGATACGCAGTATTTT	CASSQGGGSTDTQYF
TRBJ2-1	NA	TRBV7-9	12	NA	TGTGCCAGCAGGTCGACGGGACTGGAGCAGTTCTTC	CASRSTGLEQFF
TRBJ2-3	NA	TRBV27	16	TRBD2	TGTGCCAGCAGTTTATCGAGCGGGAGGTCCGCAGATACGCAGTATTTT	CASSLSSGRSADTQYF
TRBJ2-1	NA	TRBV4-1	11	NA	TGCGCCAGCAGCCAATCGAATGAGCAGTTCTTC	CASSQSNEQFF
TRBJ2-1	few	TRBV5-6	13	NA	TGTGCCAGCAGCTGGAGTCCGTCGAATGAGCAGTTCTTC	CASSWSPSNEQFF
TRBJ1-2	NA	TRBV9	12	NA	TGTGCCAGCAGCGCCCAAAGCCATGGCTACACCTTC	CASSAQSHGYTF
TRBJ2-3	NA	TRBV15	14	NA	TGTGCCACCAGCCTGGGGCGGGACGAAGATACGCAGTATTTT	CATSLGRDEDTQYF
TRBJ2-7	NA	TRBV27	16	TRBD2	TGTGCCAGCAGTTCGCGGCAGCCAGCGGGAGGGTACGAGCAGTACTTC	CASSSRQPAGGYEQYF
TRBJ2-7	few	TRBV5-1	12	TRBD2	TGCGCCAGCAGGAGCGGGAGTTACGAGCAGTACTTC	CASRSGSYEQYF
TRBJ1-2	NA	TRBV9	14	NA	TGTGCCAGCAGCGCCAACGAGGGAGGGTATGGCTACACCTTC	CASSANEGGYGYTF
TRBJ2-1	few	TRBV7-9	15	TRBD2	TGTGCCAGCAGCCGGACTAGCGGCCTCTACAATGAGCAGTTCTTC	CASSRTSGLYNEQFF
TRBJ2-7	NA	TRBV5-6	14	TRBD1	TGTGCCAGCAGCGGTACCGGGACAGCCAGCGAGCAGTACTTC	CASSGTGTASEQYF
TRBJ2-1	NA	TRBV9	16	TRBD2	TGTGCCTCCGGGACTAGCGGGAGGGCATTAGACAATGAGCAGTTCTTC	CASGTSGRALDNEQFF
TRBJ2-3	NA	TRBV7-8	14	NA	TGTGCCAGCAGCCCGAAAGGGGGTTACGATACGCAGTATTTT	CASSPKGGYDTQYF
TRBJ1-4	NA	TRBV7-6	15	TRBD1	TGTGCCAGCAGCTTGACAGGGGGCTGGGGTGAAAAACTGTTTTTT	CASSLTGGWGEKLFF
TRBJ2-7	once	TRBV21-1	17	NA	TGTGCCAGCAGCAAGAGGACTAGATCCATCAGGGGTTACGAGCAGTACTTC	CASSKRTRSIRGYEQYF
TRBJ2-3	NA	TRBV4-3	18	TRBD2	TGCGCCAGCAGCCAACAACTAGCGGGAGTGATTCGCACAGATACGCAGTATTTT	CASSQQLAGVIRTDTQYF
TRBJ2-5	NA	TRBV6-1	13	TRBD2	TGTGCCAGCCTTAGCGGGAGCTATGAGACCCAGTACTTC	CASLSGSYETQYF
TRBJ2-2	NA	TRBV15	15	TRBD2	TGTGCCACCAGCAGGCAGACTAGCGGAGCCGGGGAGCTGTTTTTT	CATSRQTSGAGELFF
TRBJ2-5	few	TRBV7-2	17	TRBD2	TGTGCCAGCAGCCAACCACCGGGACTAGCGGGAGAGGAGACCCAGTACTTC	CASSQPPGLAGEETQYF
TRBJ2-3	NA	TRBV18	15	TRBD2	TGTGCCAGCTCAACGACTAGCGGGAACACAGATACGCAGTATTTT	CASSTTSGNTDTQYF
TRBJ2-7	NA	TRBV12-2	16	NA	TGTGCAAGTCGCGCGCCGGGACAGGGGGCTTCCTACGAGCAGTACTTC	CASRAPGQGASYEQYF
TRBJ2-3	NA	TRBV4-3	16	TRBD1	TGCGCCAGCAGCCCCCGATCATCCCAGGGGGCGGATACGCAGTATTTT	CASSPRSSQGADTQYF
TRBJ2-7	NA	TRBV7-6	13	TRBD2	TGTGCCAGCAGCTTAAGTGGGGGGGACGAGCAGTACTTC	CASSLSGGDEQYF
TRBJ2-1	NA	TRBV27	15	NA	TGTGCCAGCAGTTTTAGTTCGGTCGCCTACAATGAGCAGTTCTTC	CASSFSSVAYNEQFF
TRBJ1-2	NA	TRBV29-1	14	TRBD1	TGCAGCGTTGGGACAGGGCGGACGAACTATGGCTACACCTTC	CSVGTGRTNYGYTF
TRBJ1-2	NA	TRBV7-9	15	NA	TGTGCCAGCAGCCCGTTTTTCGACAGTAACTATGGCTACACCTTC	CASSPFFDSNYGYTF
TRBJ2-7	NA	TRBV4-1	16	TRBD1	TGCGCCAGCAGCCAAGCGCAGGGACAGGGGGCTTACGAGCAGTACTTC	CASSQAQGQGAYEQYF
TRBJ1-2	few	TRBV18	14	NA	TGTGCCAGCTCGTCATTTGACAAGTCTTATGGCTACACCTTC	CASSSFDKSYGYTF
TRBJ2-6	few	TRBV28	16	NA	TGTGCCAGCGAAGCGGGTTACTACTCTGGGGCCAACGTCCTGACTTTC	CASEAGYYSGANVLTF
TRBJ1-2	NA	TRBV5-8	14	NA	TGTGCCAGCAGCTTGCAGTATCGGGGGGAAGGCTACACCTTC	CASSLQYRGEGYTF
TRBJ2-3	NA	TRBV5-1	16	NA	TGCGCCAGCAGCTTGTTTCTCGCGGGGAGCACAGATACGCAGTATTTT	CASSLFLAGSTDTQYF
TRBJ2-6	NA	TRBV5-1	17	TRBD1	TGCGCCAGCAGCTCACAGGGGGCGCATTCTGGGGCCAACGTCCTGACTTTC	CASSSQGAHSGANVLTF
TRBJ2-3	NA	TRBV9	17	TRBD2	TGTGCCAGCAGCGTAGAAGGCCGAGCGGGAGGCACAGATACGCAGTATTTT	CASSVEGRAGGTDTQYF
TRBJ2-3	NA	TRBV2	14	NA	TGTGCCAGCAGTCCCGACACCTTCACAGATACGCAGTATTTT	CASSPDTFTDTQYF
TRBJ2-1	NA	TRBV4-1	13	NA	TGCGCCAGCAGCCGCGGCGTTGAGAATGAGCAGTTCTTC	CASSRGVENEQFF
TRBJ2-1	NA	TRBV7-3	21	TRBD2	TGTGCCAGCAGCTCAAAAAGAAGACGAATCGCGGGACTAGCGGGCTACAATGAGCAGTTCTTC	CASSSKRRRIAGLAGYNEQFF
TRBJ2-3	NA	TRBV5-8	15	NA	TGTGCCAGCAGCTTGGAAGCGGCTAGCACAGATACGCAGTATTTT	CASSLEAASTDTQYF
TRBJ1-5	NA	TRBV7-3	13	NA	TGTGCCAGCAGCTTAAGTGAGAGCCAGCCCCAGCATTTT	CASSLSESQPQHF
TRBJ1-2	NA	TRBV30	17	TRBD1	TGTGCCTGGAGTGTATTCGTGACAGGGGGCGAATTCTATGGCTACACCTTC	CAWSVFVTGGEFYGYTF
TRBJ2-7	NA	TRBV2	14	TRBD1	TGTGCCAGCAGTGAAGGGACAGGGTACTACGAGCAGTACTTC	CASSEGTGYYEQYF
TRBJ1-2	NA	TRBV19	13	NA	TGTGCCAGTAGTTGGGGGACACACCGGGGCTACACCTTC	CASSWGTHRGYTF
TRBJ2-7	few	TRBV10-1	14	TRBD1	TGCGCCAGCGGCATGACAGGGGACACCTACGAGCAGTACTTC	CASGMTGDTYEQYF
TRBJ2-7	NA	TRBV5-4	14	TRBD1	TGTGCCAGCAGCACCGACAGGGGGCACTACGAGCAGTACTTC	CASSTDRGHYEQYF
TRBJ1-2	NA	TRBV9	14	NA	TGTGCCAGCAGCGTAGCGGCCAGGGACTATGGCTACACCTTC	CASSVAARDYGYTF
TRBJ2-1	NA	TRBV13	18	NA	TGTGCCAGCAGCACCCCCGGGGGACGGGGCCTCTCCTACAATGAGCAGTTCTTC	CASSTPGGRGLSYNEQFF
TRBJ2-7	once	TRBV5-7	14	NA	TGTGCCAGCAGCTTCTCTAGGCCCGGTGGAGAGCAGTACTTC	CASSFSRPGGEQYF
TRBJ2-3	NA	TRBV27	16	TRBD2	TGTGCCAGCAGTTTCTATGCGGGAGGGCCCACAGATACGCAGTATTTT	CASSFYAGGPTDTQYF
TRBJ2-1	NA	TRBV29-1	14	TRBD2	TGCAGCGCTGCTTCGACTAGCGATTACAATGAGCAGTTCTTC	CSAASTSDYNEQFF